This T cell receptor (beta chain) is from a study of breast tumors, draining lymph nodes, adjacent tissues. General study findings and limits: The lymph node origin of tumor T cells was framed as consistent with a hypothesis, not demonstrated. Most tumor T cells seemingly derive from lymph node, then expand in tumor. Tumor and nontumor repertoires were significantly more similar in luminal-like than in basal-like breast cancer. Tumor TCR diversity was below lymph nodes but above nontumor tissue.

TCRdb processed the multiplex PCR reads anew with MiXCR; each CDR3 protein has one entry. The sample lists about 180,000 distinct CDR3 sequences; around a third were seen once. The CDR3 extends over 16 amino acids. Germline values: CDR1 SGHVS, CDR2 FNYEAQ. Trimming pared 2 bases from V and 0 bases from J, leaving 11 bases between. This clonotype was seen at least ten times. Its antigen is not known. The lymph nodes were axillary draining lymph nodes from breast cancer patients. The sequencing sample was made of axillary lymph node tissue. The rearrangement joins TRBV7-6 to TRBJ2-1; no firm D call. This clonotype was obtained from a female donor with breast cancer. Some clones in this sample may be carry-over from other donors' samples. The CDR3 DNA reads TGTGCCAGCAGCTTACGGACCCCTTCCTCCTACAATGAGCAGTTCTTC. This encodes CASSLRTPSSYNEQFF.